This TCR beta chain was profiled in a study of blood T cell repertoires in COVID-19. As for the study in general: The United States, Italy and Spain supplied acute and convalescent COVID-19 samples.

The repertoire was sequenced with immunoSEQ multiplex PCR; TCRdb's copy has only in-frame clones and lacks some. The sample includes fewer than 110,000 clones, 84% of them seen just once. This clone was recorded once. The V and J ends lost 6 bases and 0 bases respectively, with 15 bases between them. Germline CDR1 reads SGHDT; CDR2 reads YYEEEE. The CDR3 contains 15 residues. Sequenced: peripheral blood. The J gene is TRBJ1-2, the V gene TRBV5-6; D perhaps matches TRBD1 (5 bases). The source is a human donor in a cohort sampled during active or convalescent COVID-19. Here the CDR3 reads CASKPLHRTNYGYTF. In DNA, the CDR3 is TGTGCCAGCAAACCCCTCCACAGGACTAACTATGGCTACACCTTC.